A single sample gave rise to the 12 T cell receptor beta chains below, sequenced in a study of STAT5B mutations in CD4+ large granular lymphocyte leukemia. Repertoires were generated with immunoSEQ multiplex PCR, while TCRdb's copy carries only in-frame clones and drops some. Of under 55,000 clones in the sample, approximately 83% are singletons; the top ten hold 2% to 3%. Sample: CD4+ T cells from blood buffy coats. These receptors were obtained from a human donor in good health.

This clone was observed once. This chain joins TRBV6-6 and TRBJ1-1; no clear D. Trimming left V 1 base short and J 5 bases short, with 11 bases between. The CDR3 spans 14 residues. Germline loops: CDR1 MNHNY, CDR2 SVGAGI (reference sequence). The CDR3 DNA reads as TGTGCCAGCAGTTACTTTCGGGAGGGAACTGAAGCTTTCTTT. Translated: CASSYFREGTEAFF.

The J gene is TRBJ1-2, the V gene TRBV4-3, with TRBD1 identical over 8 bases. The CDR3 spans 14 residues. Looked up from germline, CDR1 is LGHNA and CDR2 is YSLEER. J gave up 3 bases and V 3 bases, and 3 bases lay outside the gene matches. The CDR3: CASSHRGRDYGYTF. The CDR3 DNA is TGCGCCAGCAGCCACAGGGGGCGAGACTATGGCTACACCTTC.

CDR3 loop: CASSILAGGQSNQPQHF. The CDR3 bases are TGTGCCAGTAGTATACTGGCAGGGGGACAGAGCAATCAGCCCCAGCATTTT. The chain links TRBV19 to TRBJ1-5, with 7 nucleotides matching TRBD1. The V gene end was trimmed by 2 bases and the J gene end by 1 base; junction bases not matched to a gene: 8. From germline, CDR1 is LNHDA and CDR2 SQIVND (reference sequence). The CDR3 is made up of 17 amino acids.

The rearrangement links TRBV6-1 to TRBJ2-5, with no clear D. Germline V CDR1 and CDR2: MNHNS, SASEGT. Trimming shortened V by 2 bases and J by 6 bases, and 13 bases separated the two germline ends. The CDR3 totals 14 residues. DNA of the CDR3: TGTGCCAGCAGTGAATCCCATGTCGGAAAGACCCAGTACTTC. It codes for CASSESHVGKTQYF.

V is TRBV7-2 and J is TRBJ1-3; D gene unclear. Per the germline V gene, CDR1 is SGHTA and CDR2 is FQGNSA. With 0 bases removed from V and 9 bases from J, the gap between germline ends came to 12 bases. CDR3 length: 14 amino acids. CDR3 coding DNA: TGTGCCAGCAGCTTAGCGTCCGCGGCGGGCACCATATATTTT. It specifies CASSLASAAGTIYF.

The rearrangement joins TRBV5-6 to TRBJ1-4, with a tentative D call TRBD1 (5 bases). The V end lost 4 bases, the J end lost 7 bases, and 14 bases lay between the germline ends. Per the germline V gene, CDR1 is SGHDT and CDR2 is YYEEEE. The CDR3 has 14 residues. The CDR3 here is CASSNQGRREKLFF. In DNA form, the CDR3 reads TGTGCCAGCAGCAATCAGGGTCGCCGTGAAAAACTGTTTTTT.

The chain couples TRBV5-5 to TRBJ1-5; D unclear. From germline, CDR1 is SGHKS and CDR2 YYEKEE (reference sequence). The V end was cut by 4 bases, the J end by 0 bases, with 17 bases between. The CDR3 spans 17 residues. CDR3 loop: CASSLWGAASSNQPQHF. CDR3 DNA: TGTGCCAGCAGCCTCTGGGGAGCTGCCTCTAGCAATCAGCCCCAGCATTTT.

The DNA of the CDR3 is TGCAGCGTTTGGTCCGGCGATGTGAACATTCAGTACTTC. Encoded protein: CSVWSGDVNIQYF. The chain combines TRBV29-1 with TRBJ2-4; no firm D call. This CDR3 spans 13 amino acids. Trimming took off 5 bases at V and 7 bases at J, with 15 bases between the two ends. Germline V gene lookup returns CDR1 SQVTM and CDR2 ANQGSEA.

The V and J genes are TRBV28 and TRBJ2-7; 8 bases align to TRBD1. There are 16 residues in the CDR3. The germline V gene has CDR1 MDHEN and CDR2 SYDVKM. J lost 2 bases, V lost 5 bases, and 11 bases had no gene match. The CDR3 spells CASSTPGTGNPYEQYF. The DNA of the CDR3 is TGTGCCAGCAGTACCCCCGGGACAGGCAACCCCTACGAGCAGTACTTC.

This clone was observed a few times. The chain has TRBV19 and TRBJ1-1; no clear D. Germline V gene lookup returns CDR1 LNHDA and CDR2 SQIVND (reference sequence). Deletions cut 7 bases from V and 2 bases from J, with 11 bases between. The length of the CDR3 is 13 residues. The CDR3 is CASTTRANTEAFF. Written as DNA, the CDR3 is TGTGCCAGTACCACTCGGGCAAACACTGAAGCTTTCTTT.

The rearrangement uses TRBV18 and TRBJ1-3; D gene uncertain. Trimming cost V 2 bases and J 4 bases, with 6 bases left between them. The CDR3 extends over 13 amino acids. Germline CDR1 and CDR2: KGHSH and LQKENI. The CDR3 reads CASSPGEGNTIYF. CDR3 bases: TGTGCCAGCTCACCAGGGGAAGGAAACACCATATATTTT.

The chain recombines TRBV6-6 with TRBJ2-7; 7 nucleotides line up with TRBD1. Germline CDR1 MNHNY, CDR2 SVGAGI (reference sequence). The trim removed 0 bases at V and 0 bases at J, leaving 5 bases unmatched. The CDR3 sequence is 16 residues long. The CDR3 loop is CASSYSPQGNSYEQYF. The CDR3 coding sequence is TGTGCCAGCAGTTACTCCCCACAGGGGAACTCCTACGAGCAGTACTTC.